These T cell receptor beta chains were read from a single sample in a study. The protocol was immunoSEQ multiplex PCR, while the TCRdb copy is restricted to in-frame clones and leaves out a portion. The sample shows about 68,000 clones, 90% to 95% of them seen only once. Specimen: PBMCs. Receptors were obtained from a middle-aged man with rheumatoid arthritis. Each CDR3 is given with its conserved first and last residue. A D gene is named only where the DNA matches it firmly. Size is omitted from some rows. Given values are once, few, many or a class for expanded clones.

V: TRBV5-1; size: NA; D: NA; J: TRBJ2-2; DNA: TGCGCCAGTCAATATACGAACACCGGGGAGCTGTTTTTT; CDR3: CASQYTNTGELFF
V: TRBV19; size: once; D: TRBD1; J: TRBJ1-6; DNA: TGTGCCAGTAGTTCAGGACAGGTAACGAATTCACCCCTCCACTTT; CDR3: CASSSGQVTNSPLHF
V: TRBV4-1; size: NA; D: TRBD1; J: TRBJ1-5; DNA: TGCGCCAGCAGCCGGAAAGGACAGGGAGACAATCAGCCCCAGCATTTT; CDR3: CASSRKGQGDNQPQHF
V: TRBV29-1; size: NA; D: NA; J: TRBJ1-3; DNA: TGCAGCGTTGAAACAGGGCCAAACACCATATATTTT; CDR3: CSVETGPNTIYF
V: TRBV11-2; size: NA; D: TRBD1; J: TRBJ2-2; DNA: TGTGCCAGCAGCCTCGGGACAGGGGTGGGCACCGGGGAGCTGTTTTTT; CDR3: CASSLGTGVGTGELFF
V: TRBV7-8; size: once; D: TRBD2; J: TRBJ2-7; DNA: TGTGCCAGCAGCTTAGGGACTAGAGGTCTCGAGCAGTACTTC; CDR3: CASSLGTRGLEQYF
V: TRBV6-5; size: NA; D: NA; J: TRBJ2-1; DNA: TGTGCCAGCAGTTACCCGGAGGGGGCATCATACAATGAGCAGTTCTTC; CDR3: CASSYPEGASYNEQFF
V: TRBV7-2; size: once; D: NA; J: TRBJ1-4; DNA: TGTGCCAGCAGCATATCAGGGGTGGGGCAAGAAAAACTGTTTTTT; CDR3: CASSISGVGQEKLFF
V: TRBV7-9; size: medium-sized; D: NA; J: TRBJ2-7; DNA: TGTGCCAGCAGCCCGACCCCCTACGAGCAGTACTTC; CDR3: CASSPTPYEQYF
V: TRBV7-9; size: NA; D: TRBD2; J: TRBJ2-3; DNA: TGTGCCAGCAGTCGGGGGGGAGGCACAGATACGCAGTATTTT; CDR3: CASSRGGGTDTQYF
V: TRBV19; size: NA; D: TRBD2; J: TRBJ2-3; DNA: TGTGCCAGTAGCCGACTAGCGGGGGGGCCGAATACGCAGTATTTT; CDR3: CASSRLAGGPNTQYF
V: TRBV6-6; size: NA; D: NA; J: TRBJ1-5; DNA: TGTGCCAGCATAAGGCAGGAGGGTCAGCCCCAGCATTTT; CDR3: CASIRQEGQPQHF
V: TRBV7-3; size: NA; D: NA; J: TRBJ1-1; DNA: TGTGCCAGCAGCCTAACTAGACAGTCCACTGAAGCTTTCTTT; CDR3: CASSLTRQSTEAFF
V: TRBV7-3; size: NA; D: TRBD2; J: TRBJ2-1; DNA: TGTGCCAGCAGCTTTAGCGGGGGGACCTACAATGAGCAGTTCTTC; CDR3: CASSFSGGTYNEQFF
V: TRBV7-2; size: NA; D: NA; J: TRBJ1-6; DNA: TGTGCCAGCAGCTTAGGGTCGGGGGGAGTATCACCCCTCCACTTT; CDR3: CASSLGSGGVSPLHF
V: TRBV30; size: NA; D: TRBD1; J: TRBJ2-1; DNA: TGTGCCTGGAGTGAGACAGGGGGCGGCGATGAGCAGTTCTTC; CDR3: CAWSETGGGDEQFF
V: TRBV4-1; size: NA; D: TRBD2; J: TRBJ2-3; DNA: TGCGCCAGCAGCCTAATGGGGCGGGGGACCACAGATACGCAGTATTTT; CDR3: CASSLMGRGTTDTQYF
V: TRBV7-9; size: NA; D: TRBD2; J: TRBJ2-1; DNA: TGTGCCAGCAGCTTACCCGCCCTAGCGGGAGTTCACAATGAGCAGTTCTTC; CDR3: CASSLPALAGVHNEQFF
V: TRBV20-1; size: NA; D: NA; J: TRBJ2-1; DNA: TGCAGTGCTAATCTGGGGAGAGAGCAGTTCTTC; CDR3: CSANLGREQFF
V: TRBV25-1; size: once; D: TRBD1; J: TRBJ1-1; DNA: TGTGCCAGCAGTGCCTCGGACAGGGGGCGCACGGACACTGAAGCTTTCTTT; CDR3: CASSASDRGRTDTEAFF
V: TRBV7-9; size: NA; D: NA; J: TRBJ2-7; DNA: TGTGCCAGCAGCTCCCGGGGGAGCGGAGGGTACGAGCAGTACTTC; CDR3: CASSSRGSGGYEQYF
V: TRBV7-8; size: NA; D: TRBD1; J: TRBJ1-1; DNA: TGTGCCAGCAGCTGGTGGACAGGGGAAACTGAAGCTTTCTTT; CDR3: CASSWWTGETEAFF
V: TRBV7-6; size: few; D: NA; J: TRBJ1-1; DNA: TGTGCCAGCAGCCCCCTCGTGGGGTCGAACACTGAAGCTTTCTTT; CDR3: CASSPLVGSNTEAFF
V: TRBV19; size: once; D: NA; J: TRBJ2-2; DNA: TGTGCCAGTAGGGGACTGACGAACACCGGGGAGCTGTTTTTT; CDR3: CASRGLTNTGELFF
V: TRBV6-2/TRBV6-3; size: NA; D: TRBD2; J: TRBJ2-2; DNA: TGTGCCAGCAGTCTTACTAGCGGGAGGGCCGGGGAGCTGTTTTTT; CDR3: CASSLTSGRAGELFF
V: TRBV30; size: once; D: NA; J: TRBJ2-7; DNA: TGTGCCTGGAGTGTAGGATCAGTTTACGAGCAGTACTTC; CDR3: CAWSVGSVYEQYF
V: TRBV5-1; size: NA; D: NA; J: TRBJ2-3; DNA: TGCGCCAGCAGCTCAGCCCCCGGACGCTTAACTGGAGATACGCAGTATTTT; CDR3: CASSSAPGRLTGDTQYF
V: TRBV5-5; size: few; D: NA; J: TRBJ1-5; DNA: TGTGCCAGCAGCTTGGCCGGGAATCAGCCCCAGCATTTT; CDR3: CASSLAGNQPQHF
V: TRBV24-1; size: NA; D: TRBD2; J: TRBJ2-1; DNA: TGTGCCACCAGTGAAAGCGGGGGGGCGGGCAATGAGCAGTTCTTC; CDR3: CATSESGGAGNEQFF
V: TRBV3-1/TRBV3-2; size: NA; D: TRBD2; J: TRBJ2-2; DNA: TGTGCCAGCAGCACCGGGACTAGCGGGCGCGGGGAGCTGTTTTTT; CDR3: CASSTGTSGRGELFF
V: TRBV5-5; size: NA; D: NA; J: TRBJ1-5; DNA: TGTGCCAGCAGCTTGTCCAGGAATAGCAATCAGCCCCAGCATTTT; CDR3: CASSLSRNSNQPQHF
V: TRBV30; size: NA; D: NA; J: TRBJ1-1; DNA: TGTGCCTGGAGAGGCGGGGAAGGAGCTTTCTTT; CDR3: CAWRGGEGAFF
V: TRBV15; size: once; D: NA; J: TRBJ2-7; DNA: TGTGCCACCTCCGGGAAAAAGAGCTCCTACGAGCAGTACTTC; CDR3: CATSGKKSSYEQYF
V: TRBV10-1; size: NA; D: TRBD2; J: TRBJ2-3; DNA: TGCGCCAGCAGTGAAGCGGGGGCTGTTGCAGATACGCAGTATTTT; CDR3: CASSEAGAVADTQYF
V: TRBV9; size: NA; D: NA; J: TRBJ2-7; DNA: TGTGCCAGCAGCCCCCCCGGGGGTCGGGAGCAGTACTTC; CDR3: CASSPPGGREQYF
V: TRBV6-5; size: NA; D: NA; J: TRBJ1-6; DNA: TGTGCCAGCAGTTACGGGGGACGGGATTCACCCCTCCACTTT; CDR3: CASSYGGRDSPLHF
V: TRBV10-1; size: NA; D: NA; J: TRBJ1-2; DNA: TGCGCCAGCAGTGATTTGGCACCACGGGGCTATGGCTACACCTTC; CDR3: CASSDLAPRGYGYTF
V: TRBV7-9; size: NA; D: TRBD1; J: TRBJ1-3; DNA: TGTGCCAGCAGCCCCGGGACAGATCGAAACACCATATATTTT; CDR3: CASSPGTDRNTIYF
V: TRBV9; size: NA; D: TRBD1; J: TRBJ1-1; DNA: TGTGCCAGCAGCGCAAGACAGGGAATGAACACTGAAGCTTTCTTT; CDR3: CASSARQGMNTEAFF